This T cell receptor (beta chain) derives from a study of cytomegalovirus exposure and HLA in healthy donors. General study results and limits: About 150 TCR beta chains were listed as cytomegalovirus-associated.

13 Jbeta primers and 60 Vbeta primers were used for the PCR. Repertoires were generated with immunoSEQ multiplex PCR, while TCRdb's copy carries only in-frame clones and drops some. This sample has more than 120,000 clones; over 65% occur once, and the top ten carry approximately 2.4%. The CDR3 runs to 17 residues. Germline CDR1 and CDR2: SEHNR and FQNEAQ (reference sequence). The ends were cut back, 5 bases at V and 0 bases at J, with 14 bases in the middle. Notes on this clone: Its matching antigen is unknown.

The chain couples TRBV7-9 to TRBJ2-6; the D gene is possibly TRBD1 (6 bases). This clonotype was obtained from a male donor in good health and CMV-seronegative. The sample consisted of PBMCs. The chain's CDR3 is CASSGGQGVSGANVLTF. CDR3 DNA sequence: TGTGCCAGCAGCGGGGGACAAGGCGTCTCTGGGGCCAACGTCCTGACTTTC.